The 3 T cell receptor beta chains presented below share a single source sample, sequenced in a study of cytomegalovirus exposure and HLA in healthy donors. TCRdb's table, derived via immunoSEQ multiplex PCR, lists solely in-frame clones and lacks some. The sample has around 130,000 clones; roughly 91% are singletons. Specimen: PBMCs. The receptors originated from a man aged 25-45 years in good health and CMV-seronegative.

On this clone: This sample also contains other DNA sequences that code for the same CDR3. The genes are TRBV19 and TRBJ2-1; no clear D gene. This CDR3 has 13 residues. Germline V gives CDR1 LNHDA, CDR2 SQIVND (reference sequence). V dropped 1 base and J dropped 4 bases, with 5 bases sitting between them. The CDR3 DNA is TGTGCCAGTAGTATAGGAGGATACAATGAGCAGTTCTTC. It is translated as CASSIGGYNEQFF.

The chain uses TRBV7-9 and TRBJ1-2; D possibly corresponds to TRBD1 (6 bases). This CDR3 region has 16 residues. Trimming stripped 5 bases from V and 2 bases from J, with 18 bases between. Germline V gives CDR1 SEHNR, CDR2 FQNEAQ (reference sequence). The CDR3 coding sequence is TGTGCCAGCAGCATTGCTCCCGGGACACTAAACTATGGCTACACCTTC. Protein product: CASSIAPGTLNYGYTF.

The genes are TRBV6-5 and TRBJ1-6; maybe TRBD1 (6 bases). Looked up from germline, CDR1 is MNHEY and CDR2 is SVGAGI. There are 14 residues in the CDR3. The V end was cut by 6 bases, the J end by 6 bases, with 12 bases between. The CDR3 bases are TGTGCCAGCAGGGACAGAAGTTTTAATTCACCCCTCCACTTT. Its translation: CASRDRSFNSPLHF.